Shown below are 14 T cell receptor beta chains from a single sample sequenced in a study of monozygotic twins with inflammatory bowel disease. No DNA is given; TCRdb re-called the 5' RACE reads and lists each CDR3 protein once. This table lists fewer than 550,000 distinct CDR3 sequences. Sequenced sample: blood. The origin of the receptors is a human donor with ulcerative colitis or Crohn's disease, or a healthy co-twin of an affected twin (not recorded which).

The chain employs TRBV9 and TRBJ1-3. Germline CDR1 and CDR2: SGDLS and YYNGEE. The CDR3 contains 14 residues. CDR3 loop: CASSNSYSGNTIYF.

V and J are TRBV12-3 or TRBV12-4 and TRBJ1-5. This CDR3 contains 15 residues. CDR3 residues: CASSLGGGENQPQHF.

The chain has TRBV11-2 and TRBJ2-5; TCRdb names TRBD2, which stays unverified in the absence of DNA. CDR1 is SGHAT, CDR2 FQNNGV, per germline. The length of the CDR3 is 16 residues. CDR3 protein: CASSPLLEGLGETQYF.

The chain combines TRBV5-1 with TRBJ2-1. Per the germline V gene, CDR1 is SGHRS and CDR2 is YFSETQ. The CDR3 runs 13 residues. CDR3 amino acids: CASSSGNYNEQFF.

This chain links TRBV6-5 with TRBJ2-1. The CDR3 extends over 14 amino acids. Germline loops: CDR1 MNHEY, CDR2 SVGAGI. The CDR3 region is CASSSRSNFHEQFF.

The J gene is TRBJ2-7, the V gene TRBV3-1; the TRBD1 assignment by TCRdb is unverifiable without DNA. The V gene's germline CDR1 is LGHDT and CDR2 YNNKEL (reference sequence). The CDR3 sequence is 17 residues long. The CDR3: CASSQVWVTGVSYEQYF.

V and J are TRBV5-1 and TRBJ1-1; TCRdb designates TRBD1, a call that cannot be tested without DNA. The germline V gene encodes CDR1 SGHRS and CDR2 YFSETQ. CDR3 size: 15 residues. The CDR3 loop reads CASSLEPGTNTEAFF.

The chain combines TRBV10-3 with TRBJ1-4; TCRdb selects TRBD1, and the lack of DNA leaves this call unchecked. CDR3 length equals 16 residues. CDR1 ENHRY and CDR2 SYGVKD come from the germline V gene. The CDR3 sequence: CAISPARGLSNEKLFF.

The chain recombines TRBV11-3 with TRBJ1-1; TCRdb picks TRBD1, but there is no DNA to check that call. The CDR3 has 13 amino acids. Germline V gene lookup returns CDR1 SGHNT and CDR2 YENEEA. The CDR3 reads CASRRGGNTEAFF.

The CDR3 region is CASNWDGSNEKLFF. The chain employs TRBV19 and TRBJ1-4. Germline CDR1 and CDR2: LNHDA and SQIVND (reference sequence). The CDR3 contains 14 residues.

CDR3 sequence reads: CASSLSGALRDTQYF. The V gene is TRBV28, the J gene TRBJ2-3; TCRdb picks TRBD2, but there is no DNA to check that call. There are 15 residues in the CDR3. Germline loops: CDR1 MDHEN, CDR2 SYDVKM.

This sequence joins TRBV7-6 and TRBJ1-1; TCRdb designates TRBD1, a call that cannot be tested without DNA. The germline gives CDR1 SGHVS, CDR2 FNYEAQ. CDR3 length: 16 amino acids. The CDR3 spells CASSLKQGRGNTEAFF.

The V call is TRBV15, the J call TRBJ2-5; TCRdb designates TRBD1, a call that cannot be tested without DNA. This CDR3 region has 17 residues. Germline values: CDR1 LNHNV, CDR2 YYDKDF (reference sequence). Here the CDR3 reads CATSSPPYNGAQETQYF.

The CDR3 loop is CASSLGDRGNEQFF. This sequence joins TRBV7-2 and TRBJ2-1; lacking DNA, the TRBD1 call made by TCRdb goes unchecked. CDR1 and CDR2 from the germline V gene are SGHTA and FQGNSA. This CDR3 spans 14 amino acids.